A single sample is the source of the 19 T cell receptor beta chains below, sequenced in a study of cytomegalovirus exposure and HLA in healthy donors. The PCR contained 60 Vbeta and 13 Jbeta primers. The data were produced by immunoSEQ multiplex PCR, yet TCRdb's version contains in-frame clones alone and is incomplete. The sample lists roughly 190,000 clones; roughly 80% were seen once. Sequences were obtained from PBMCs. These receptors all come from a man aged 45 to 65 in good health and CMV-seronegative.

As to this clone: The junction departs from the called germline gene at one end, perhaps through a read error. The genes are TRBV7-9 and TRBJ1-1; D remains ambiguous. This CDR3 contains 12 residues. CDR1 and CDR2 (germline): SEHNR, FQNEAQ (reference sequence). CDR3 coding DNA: TGTTCCAGCAGCTCCATAGAGCCTGAAGCTTTCTTT. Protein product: CSSSSIEPEAFF.

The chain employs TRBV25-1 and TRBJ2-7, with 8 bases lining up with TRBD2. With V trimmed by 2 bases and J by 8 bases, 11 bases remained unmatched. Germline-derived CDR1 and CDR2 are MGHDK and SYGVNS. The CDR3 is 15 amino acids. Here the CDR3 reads CASSEDLTGGPKQYF. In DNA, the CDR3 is TGTGCCAGCAGTGAAGACTTAACGGGGGGGCCCAAGCAGTACTTC.

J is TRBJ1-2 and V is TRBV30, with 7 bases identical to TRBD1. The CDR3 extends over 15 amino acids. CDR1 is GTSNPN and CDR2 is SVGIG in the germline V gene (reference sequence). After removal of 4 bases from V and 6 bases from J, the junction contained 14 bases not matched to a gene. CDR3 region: CAWNRGRQGRNGYTF. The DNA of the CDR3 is TGTGCCTGGAATCGAGGGCGACAGGGCCGGAATGGCTACACCTTC.

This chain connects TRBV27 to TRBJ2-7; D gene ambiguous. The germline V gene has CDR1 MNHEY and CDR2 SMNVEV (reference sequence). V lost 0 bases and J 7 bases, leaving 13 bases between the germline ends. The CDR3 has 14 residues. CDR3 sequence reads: CASSLSWPIWEQYF. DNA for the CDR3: TGTGCCAGCAGTTTATCGTGGCCGATCTGGGAGCAGTACTTC.

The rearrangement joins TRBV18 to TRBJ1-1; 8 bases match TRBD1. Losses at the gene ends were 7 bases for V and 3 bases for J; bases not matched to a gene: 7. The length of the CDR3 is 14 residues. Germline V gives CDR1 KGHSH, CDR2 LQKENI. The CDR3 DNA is TGTGCCAGCTTCTCAGGGGGCTGGGACACTGAAGCTTTCTTT. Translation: CASFSGGWDTEAFF.

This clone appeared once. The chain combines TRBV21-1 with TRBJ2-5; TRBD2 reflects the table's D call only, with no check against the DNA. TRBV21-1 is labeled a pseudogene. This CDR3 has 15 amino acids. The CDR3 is CASSKVRAGRETQYF. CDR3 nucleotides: TGTGCCAGCAGCAAAGTGCGAGCGGGGAGGGAGACCCAGTACTTC.

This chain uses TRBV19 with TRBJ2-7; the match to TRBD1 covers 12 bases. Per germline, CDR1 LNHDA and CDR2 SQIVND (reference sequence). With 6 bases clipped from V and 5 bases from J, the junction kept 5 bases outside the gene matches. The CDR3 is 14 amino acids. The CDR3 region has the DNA TGTGCCAGTAGAGTGGGACAGGGGGCGAACGAGCAGTACTTC. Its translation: CASRVGQGANEQYF.

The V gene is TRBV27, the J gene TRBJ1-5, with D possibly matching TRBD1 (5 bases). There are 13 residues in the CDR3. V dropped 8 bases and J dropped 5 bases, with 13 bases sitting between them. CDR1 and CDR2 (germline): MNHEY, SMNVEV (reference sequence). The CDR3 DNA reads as TGTGCCAGCTCGCGACAGACCCATCAGCCCCAGCATTTT. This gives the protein CASSRQTHQPQHF.

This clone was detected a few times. The CDR3 nucleotides read TGTGCCAGCAGTGTAGGGGGAGGGCAAGAGACCCAGTACTTC. As protein: CASSVGGGQETQYF. The J gene is TRBJ2-5, the V gene TRBV2, with D maybe TRBD2 (7 bases). V was clipped by 4 bases and J by 2 bases, with 11 bases between them. The CDR3 runs to 14 residues. Germline V gene sequence: CDR1 SNHLY, CDR2 FYNNEI.

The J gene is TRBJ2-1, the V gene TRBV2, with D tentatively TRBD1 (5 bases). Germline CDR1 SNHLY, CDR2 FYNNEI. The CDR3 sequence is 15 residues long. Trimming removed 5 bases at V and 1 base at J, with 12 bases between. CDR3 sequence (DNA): TGTGCCAGCAGTAACCAGGGTGGTTCCTACAATGAGCAGTTCTTC. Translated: CASSNQGGSYNEQFF.

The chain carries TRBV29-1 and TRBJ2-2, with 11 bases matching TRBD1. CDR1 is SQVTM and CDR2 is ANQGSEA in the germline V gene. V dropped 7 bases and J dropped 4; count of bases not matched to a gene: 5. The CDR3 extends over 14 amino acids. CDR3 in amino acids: CSAAGTGGTGELFF. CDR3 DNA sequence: TGCAGCGCAGCCGGGACAGGGGGCACCGGGGAGCTGTTTTTT.

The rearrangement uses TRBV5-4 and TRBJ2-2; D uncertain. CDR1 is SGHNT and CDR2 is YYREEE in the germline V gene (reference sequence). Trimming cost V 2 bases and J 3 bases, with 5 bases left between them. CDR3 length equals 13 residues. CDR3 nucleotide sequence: TGTGCCAGCAGCTTTGAGGACACCGGGGAGCTGTTTTTT. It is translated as CASSFEDTGELFF. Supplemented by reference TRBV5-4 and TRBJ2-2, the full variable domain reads ETGVTQSPTHLIKTRGQQVTLRCSSQSGHNTVSWYQQALGQGPQFIFQYYREEENGRGNFPPRFSGLQFPNYSSELNVNALELDDSALYLCASSFEDTGELFFGEGSRLTVL.

The CDR3 nucleotides read TGTGCCAGCAGTTTAGGACCACCGGGGACAGGGCTAAATCAAGAGACCCAGTACTTC. This codes for CASSLGPPGTGLNQETQYF. This sequence joins TRBV27 and TRBJ2-5; 9 bases agree with TRBD1. This CDR3 is 19 amino acids long. V lost 2 bases, J lost 2 bases, and 15 bases stayed unmatched. Germline CDR1 MNHEY, CDR2 SMNVEV (reference sequence).

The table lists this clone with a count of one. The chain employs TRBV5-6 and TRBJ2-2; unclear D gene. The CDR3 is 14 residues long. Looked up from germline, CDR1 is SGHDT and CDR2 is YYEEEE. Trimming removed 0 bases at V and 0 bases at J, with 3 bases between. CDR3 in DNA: TGTGCCAGCAGCTTGGGCGCGAACACCGGGGAGCTGTTTTTT. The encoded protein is CASSLGANTGELFF.

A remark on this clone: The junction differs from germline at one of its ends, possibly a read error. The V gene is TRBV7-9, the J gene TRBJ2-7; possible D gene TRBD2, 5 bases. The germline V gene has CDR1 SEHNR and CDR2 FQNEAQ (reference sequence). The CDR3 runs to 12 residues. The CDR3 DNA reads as TGTTCCAGCAGCCGAGGGACCTACGAGCAGTACTTC. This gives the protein CSSSRGTYEQYF.

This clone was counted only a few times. The CDR3 DNA sequence: TGTGCCAGCAGCTTAAGACGGGATCAGCCCCAGCATTTT. It encodes CASSLRRDQPQHF. The V and J genes are TRBV7-2 and TRBJ1-5; D ambiguous. CDR3 size: 13 residues. Germline values: CDR1 SGHTA, CDR2 FQGNSA. The germline V and J ends were trimmed by 2 bases and 5 bases, with 7 bases remaining between them.

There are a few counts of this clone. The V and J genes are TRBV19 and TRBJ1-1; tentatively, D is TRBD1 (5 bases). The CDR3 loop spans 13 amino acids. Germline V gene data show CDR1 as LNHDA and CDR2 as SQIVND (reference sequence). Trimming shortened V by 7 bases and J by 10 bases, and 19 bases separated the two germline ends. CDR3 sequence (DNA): TGTGCCAGTAACCTCAGGGATACCCCAGGAGCTTTCTTT. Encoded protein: CASNLRDTPGAFF.

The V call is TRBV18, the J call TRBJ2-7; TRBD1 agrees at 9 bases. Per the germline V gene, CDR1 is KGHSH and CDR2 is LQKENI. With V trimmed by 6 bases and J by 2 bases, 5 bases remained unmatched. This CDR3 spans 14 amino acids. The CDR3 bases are TGTGCCAGCTCCCCCGGGACAGGGACCTACGAGCAGTACTTC. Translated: CASSPGTGTYEQYF.

This CDR3 is CASMQERMNTEAFF. CDR3 nucleotide sequence: TGCGCCAGCATGCAGGAAAGAATGAACACTGAAGCTTTCTTT. The rearrangement joins TRBV10-2 to TRBJ1-1, with no clear D. This CDR3 has 14 amino acids. The germline V gene encodes CDR1 WSHSY and CDR2 SAAADI. V was trimmed by 7 bases and J by 0 bases, leaving 12 bases between them.